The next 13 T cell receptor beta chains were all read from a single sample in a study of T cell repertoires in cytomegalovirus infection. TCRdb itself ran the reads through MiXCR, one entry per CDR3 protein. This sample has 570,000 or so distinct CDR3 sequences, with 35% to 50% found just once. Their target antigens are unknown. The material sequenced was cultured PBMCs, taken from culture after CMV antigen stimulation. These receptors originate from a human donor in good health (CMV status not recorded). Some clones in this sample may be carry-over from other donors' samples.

CDR3 region: CASSPGYSEAFF. CDR3 DNA: TGTGCCAGCAGTCCCGGGTATTCTGAAGCTTTCTTT. The V and J genes are TRBV6-5 and TRBJ1-1; unclear D gene. The CDR3 is made up of 12 amino acids. V dropped 5 bases and J dropped 6 bases, with 10 bases sitting between them. The germline CDR1 and CDR2 sequences are MNHEY and SVGAGI.

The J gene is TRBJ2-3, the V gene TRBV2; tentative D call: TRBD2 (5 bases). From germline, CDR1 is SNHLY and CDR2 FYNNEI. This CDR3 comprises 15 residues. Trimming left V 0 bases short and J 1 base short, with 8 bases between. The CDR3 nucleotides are TGTGCCAGCAGTGAAGCGGGAGTGGGCACAGATACGCAGTATTTT. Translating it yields CASSEAGVGTDTQYF.

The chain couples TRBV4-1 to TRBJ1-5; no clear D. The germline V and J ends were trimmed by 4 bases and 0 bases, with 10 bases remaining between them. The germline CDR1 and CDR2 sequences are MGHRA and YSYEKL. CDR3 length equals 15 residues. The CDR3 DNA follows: TGCGCCAGCAGCCGCCAGGCCTATAGCAATCAGCCCCAGCATTTT. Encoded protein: CASSRQAYSNQPQHF.

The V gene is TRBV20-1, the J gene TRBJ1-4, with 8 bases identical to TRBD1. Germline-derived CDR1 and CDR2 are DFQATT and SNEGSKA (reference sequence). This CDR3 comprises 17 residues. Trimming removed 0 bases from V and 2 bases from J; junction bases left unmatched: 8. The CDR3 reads CSARDAGGAGTNEKLFF. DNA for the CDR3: TGCAGTGCTAGAGATGCAGGGGGCGCGGGGACTAATGAAAAACTGTTTTTT.

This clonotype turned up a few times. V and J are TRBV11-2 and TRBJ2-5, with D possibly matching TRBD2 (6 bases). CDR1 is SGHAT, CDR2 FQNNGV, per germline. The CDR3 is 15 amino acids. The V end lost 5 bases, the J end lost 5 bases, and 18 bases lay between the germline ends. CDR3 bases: TGTGCCAGCAGCCAAACGCGGGGCTTTGAGGAGACCCAGTACTTC. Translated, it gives CASSQTRGFEETQYF.

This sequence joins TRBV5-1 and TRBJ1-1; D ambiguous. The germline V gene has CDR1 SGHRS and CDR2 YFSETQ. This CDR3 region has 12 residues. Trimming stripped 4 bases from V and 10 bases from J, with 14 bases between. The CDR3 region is CASSEDGLAAFF. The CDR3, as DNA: TGCGCCAGCAGCGAGGATGGGCTGGCAGCTTTCTTT.

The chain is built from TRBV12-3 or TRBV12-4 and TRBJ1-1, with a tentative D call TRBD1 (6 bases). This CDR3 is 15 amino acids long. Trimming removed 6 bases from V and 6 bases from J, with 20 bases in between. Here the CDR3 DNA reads TGTGCCAGCAGCCGTGGGGGGGCGCTTTCTTCTGAAGCTTTCTTT. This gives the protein CASSRGGALSSEAFF.

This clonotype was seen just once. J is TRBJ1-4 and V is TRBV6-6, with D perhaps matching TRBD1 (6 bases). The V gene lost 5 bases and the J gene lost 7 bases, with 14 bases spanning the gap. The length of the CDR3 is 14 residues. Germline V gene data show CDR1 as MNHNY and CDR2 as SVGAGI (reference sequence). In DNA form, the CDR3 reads TGTGCCAGCAGTAATAGGGGGGTCGCTGAAAAACTGTTTTTT. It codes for CASSNRGVAEKLFF.

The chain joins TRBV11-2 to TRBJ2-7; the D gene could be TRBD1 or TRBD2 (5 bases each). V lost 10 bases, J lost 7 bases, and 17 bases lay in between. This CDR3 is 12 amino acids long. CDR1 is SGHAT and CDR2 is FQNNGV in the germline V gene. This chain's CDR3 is CATRRGAGEQYF. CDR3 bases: TGTGCCACCCGTAGAGGGGCAGGGGAGCAGTACTTC.

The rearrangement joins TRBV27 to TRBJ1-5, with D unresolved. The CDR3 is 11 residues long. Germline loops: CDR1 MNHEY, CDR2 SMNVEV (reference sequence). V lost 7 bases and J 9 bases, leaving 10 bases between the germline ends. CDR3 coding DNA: TGTGCCAGCATCATGGCATGGCCCCAGCATTTT. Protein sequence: CASIMAWPQHF.

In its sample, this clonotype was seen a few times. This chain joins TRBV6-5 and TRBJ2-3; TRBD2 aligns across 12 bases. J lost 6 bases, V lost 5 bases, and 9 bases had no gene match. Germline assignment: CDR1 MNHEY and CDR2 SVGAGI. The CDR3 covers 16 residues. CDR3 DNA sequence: TGTGCCAGCAGTGACCTGGCAGGGACTAGCGGGGATACGCAGTATTTT. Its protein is CASSDLAGTSGDTQYF.

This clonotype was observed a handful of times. CDR3 sequence (DNA): TGTGCCAGCAGCAGGGCGACAGGGGAGAACACTGAAGCTTTCTTT. Translation: CASSRATGENTEAFF. This chain joins TRBV7-9 and TRBJ1-1, with 8 positions matching TRBD1. The V and J ends lost 5 bases and 1 base, in that order; junction bases with no gene match: 6. Germline-derived CDR1 and CDR2 are SEHNR and FQNEAQ (reference sequence). The CDR3 extends over 15 amino acids.

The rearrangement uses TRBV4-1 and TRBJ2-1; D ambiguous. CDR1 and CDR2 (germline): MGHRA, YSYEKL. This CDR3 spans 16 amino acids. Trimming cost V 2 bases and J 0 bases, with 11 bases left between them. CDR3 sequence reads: CASSQPPKSSYNEQFF. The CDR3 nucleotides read TGCGCCAGCAGCCAACCTCCCAAGAGCTCCTACAATGAGCAGTTCTTC.